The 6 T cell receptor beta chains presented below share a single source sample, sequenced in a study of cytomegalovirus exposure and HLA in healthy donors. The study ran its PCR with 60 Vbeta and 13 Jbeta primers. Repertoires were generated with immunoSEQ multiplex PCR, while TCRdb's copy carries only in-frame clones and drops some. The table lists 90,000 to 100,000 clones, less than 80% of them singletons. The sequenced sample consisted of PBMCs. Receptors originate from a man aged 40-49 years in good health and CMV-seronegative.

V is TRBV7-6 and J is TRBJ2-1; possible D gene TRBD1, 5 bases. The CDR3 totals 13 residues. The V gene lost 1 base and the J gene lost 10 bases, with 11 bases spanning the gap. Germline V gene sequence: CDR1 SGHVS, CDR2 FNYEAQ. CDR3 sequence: CASSLEQGSEQFF. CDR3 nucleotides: TGTGCCAGCAGCTTAGAGCAGGGATCGGAGCAGTTCTTC. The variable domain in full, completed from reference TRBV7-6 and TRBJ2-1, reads GAGVSQSPRYKVTKRGQDVALRCDPISGHVSLYWYRQALGQGPEFLTYFNYEAQQDKSGLPNDRFSAERPEGSISTLTIQRTEQRDSAMYRCASSLEQGSEQFFGPGTRLTVL.

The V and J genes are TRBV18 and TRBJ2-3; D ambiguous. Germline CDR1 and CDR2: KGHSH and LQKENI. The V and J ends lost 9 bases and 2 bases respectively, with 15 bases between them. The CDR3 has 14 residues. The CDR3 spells CASHQKPYTDTQYF. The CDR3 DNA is TGTGCCAGTCACCAGAAACCTTACACAGATACGCAGTATTTT. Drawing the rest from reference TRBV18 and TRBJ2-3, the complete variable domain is NAGVMQNPRHLVRRRGQEARLRCSPMKGHSHVYWYRQLPEEGLKFMVYLQKENIIDESGMPKERFSAEFPKEGPSILRIQQVVRGDSAAYFCASHQKPYTDTQYFGPGTRLTVL.

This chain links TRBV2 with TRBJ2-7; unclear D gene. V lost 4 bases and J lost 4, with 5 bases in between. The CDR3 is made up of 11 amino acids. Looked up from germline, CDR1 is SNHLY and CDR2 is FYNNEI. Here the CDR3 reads CASSALYEQYF. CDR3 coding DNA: TGTGCCAGCAGTGCACTTTACGAGCAGTACTTC.

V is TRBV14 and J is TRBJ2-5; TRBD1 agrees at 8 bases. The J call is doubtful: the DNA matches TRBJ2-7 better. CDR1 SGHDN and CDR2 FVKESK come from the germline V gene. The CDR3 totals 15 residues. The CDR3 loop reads CASSRQDRVIGEQYF. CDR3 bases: TGTGCCAGCAGCCGCCAGGACAGGGTTATCGGCGAGCAGTACTTC.

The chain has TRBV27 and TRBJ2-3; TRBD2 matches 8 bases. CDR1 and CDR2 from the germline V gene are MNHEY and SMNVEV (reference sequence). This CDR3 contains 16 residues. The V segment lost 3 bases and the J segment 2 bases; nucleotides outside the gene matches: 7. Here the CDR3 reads CASSFRAGGYTDTQYF. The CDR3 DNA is TGTGCCAGCAGTTTTCGCGCGGGAGGCTACACAGATACGCAGTATTTT.

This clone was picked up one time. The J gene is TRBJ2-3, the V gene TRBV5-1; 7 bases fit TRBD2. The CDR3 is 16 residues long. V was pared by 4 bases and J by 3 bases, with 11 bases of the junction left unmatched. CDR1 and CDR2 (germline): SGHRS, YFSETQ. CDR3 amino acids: CASSPGGLVVTDTQYF. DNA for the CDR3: TGCGCCAGCAGCCCGGGCGGACTAGTAGTAACAGATACGCAGTATTTT.